These 4 T cell receptor beta chains originate from one sample sequenced in a study of T cell responses to AZD1222 COVID-19 vaccine. Clones were read by immunoSEQ multiplex PCR, and TCRdb kept only the in-frame ones, dropping some. The sample holds some 110,000 clones, 82% seen once. Sequenced material: peripheral blood, taken on day 0 of AZD1222 vaccination. The source of these receptors is an adult in good health.

This clone was recorded once. V is TRBV4-2 and J is TRBJ1-6; 7 nucleotides match TRBD1. The J segment lost 8 bases and the V segment lost 2 bases, leaving 15 bases of the junction unmatched. The V gene's germline CDR1 is LGHNA and CDR2 YNFKEQ. CDR3 length: 18 residues. DNA for the CDR3: TGTGCCAGCAGCCAATCCGACAGGGCAAAGACCCTCGATTCACCCCTCCACTTT. This gives the protein CASSQSDRAKTLDSPLHF.

The chain carries TRBV11-2 and TRBJ1-2, with 8 bases aligning to TRBD1. This CDR3 has 15 amino acids. After removal of 5 bases from V and 8 bases from J, the junction contained 13 bases not matched to a gene. The germline V gene has CDR1 SGHAT and CDR2 FQNNGV. For the CDR3, the DNA is TGTGCCAGCAGCCCGGAACACTACAGGGGGGTGGGCTACACCTTC. It codes for CASSPEHYRGVGYTF.

This chain connects TRBV5-5 to TRBJ2-7; TRBD2 matches 8 bases. CDR3 length: 15 residues. The germline gives CDR1 SGHKS, CDR2 YYEKEE (reference sequence). After removal of 4 bases from V and 2 bases from J, the junction contained 8 bases not matched to a gene. CDR3 DNA sequence: TGTGCCAGCAGCCCGTACGGACTAGCACCCTACGAGCAGTACTTC. This sequence encodes CASSPYGLAPYEQYF.

This chain joins TRBV19 and TRBJ2-2, with D possibly being TRBD1 (6 bases). Germline CDR1 reads LNHDA; CDR2 reads SQIVND (reference sequence). The germline V and J ends were trimmed by 4 bases and 5 bases, with 14 bases remaining between them. This CDR3 has 15 residues. This CDR3 reads CASSKQGERTGELFF. The CDR3 nucleotides are TGTGCCAGTAGTAAACAGGGCGAGAGGACCGGGGAGCTGTTTTTT.